One and the same sample provided the 27 T cell receptor beta chains below, sequenced in a study of control samples from healthy donors and cancer patients. The method was immunoSEQ multiplex PCR; TCRdb's version includes in-frame clones alone and lacks a portion of them. The sample has 100,000 to 150,000 clones; 87% are singletons. The sample taken for sequencing was blood. The source is a man in his forties in good health.

The CDR3 sequence is CAISVGGNYGYTF. CDR3 in DNA: TGTGCCATCAGTGTCGGGGGTAACTATGGCTACACCTTC. The chain carries TRBV10-3 and TRBJ1-2; D is perhaps TRBD1 (5 bases). Germline CDR1 is ENHRY and CDR2 is SYGVKD. Trimming pared 4 bases from V and 1 base from J, leaving 7 bases between. CDR3 size: 13 residues.

The gene calls are TRBV5-8 and TRBJ1-5; the D gene is possibly TRBD1 (6 bases). CDR1 SGHTS and CDR2 YDEGEE come from the germline V gene. V lost 5 bases to trimming and J lost 9 bases, with 18 bases between them. This CDR3 spans 14 amino acids. CDR3 loop: CASSSPQGAGPQHF. DNA of the CDR3: TGTGCCAGCAGTAGTCCACAGGGCGCAGGGCCCCAGCATTTT.

The chain employs TRBV15 and TRBJ1-2; perhaps TRBD1 as D (5 bases). V lost 3 bases and J lost 4, with 15 bases in between. CDR1 is LNHNV and CDR2 is YYDKDF in the germline V gene (reference sequence). There are 15 residues in the CDR3. Here the CDR3 reads CATSREIGVGYGYTF. CDR3 DNA: TGTGCCACCAGCAGGGAGATAGGGGTGGGCTATGGCTACACCTTC.

A word on this clone: A read error may produce the germline difference seen at one junction end. V gene TRBV10-3 combines with J gene TRBJ1-3; no clear D. The CDR3 is made up of 12 amino acids. Germline V CDR1 and CDR2: ENHRY, SYGVKD. CDR3 amino acids: CAISDDFNAGDF. CDR3 in DNA: TGTGCCATCAGTGACGACTTCAACGCTGGGGATTTT.

The chain has TRBV12-5 and TRBJ1-1, with unresolved D. The CDR3 has 14 residues. Germline V CDR1 and CDR2: LGHNT, FRNRAP. Trimming shortened V by 4 bases and J by 8 bases, and 17 bases separated the two germline ends. The CDR3 loop is CASGSPLVEQEAFF. The CDR3 DNA follows: TGTGCTAGTGGTTCCCCCCTAGTCGAACAGGAAGCTTTCTTT.

This rearrangement joins TRBV6-2 or TRBV6-3 to TRBJ2-2; 9 positions match TRBD1. The V and J ends lost 4 bases and 4 bases, in that order; junction bases with no gene match: 7. CDR1 and CDR2 from the germline V gene are MNHEY and SVGEGT. CDR3 size: 16 residues. Here the CDR3 reads CASSSRWTGATGELFF. The CDR3 coding sequence is TGTGCCAGCAGTTCCCGATGGACAGGGGCCACCGGGGAGCTGTTTTTT.

The V gene is TRBV29-1, the J gene TRBJ2-7, with D perhaps matching TRBD1 or TRBD2 (5 bases each). The CDR3 length is 14 residues. V lost 3 bases and J 0 bases, leaving 12 bases between the germline ends. The germline V gene has CDR1 SQVTM and CDR2 ANQGSEA. This chain's CDR3 is CSVERAGSSYEQYF. In nucleotides, the CDR3 is TGCAGCGTTGAGAGGGCAGGGAGCTCCTACGAGCAGTACTTC.

The chain uses TRBV12-5 and TRBJ1-4, with D hard to call. Germline assignment: CDR1 LGHNT and CDR2 FRNRAP. The V end lost 1 base, the J end lost 11 bases, and 8 bases lay between the germline ends. The CDR3 covers 12 residues. The CDR3 region has the DNA TGTGCTAGTGGTTTGGAAGCTGGGAAACTGTTTTTT. It codes for CASGLEAGKLFF.

This chain links TRBV6-1 with TRBJ1-4, with D maybe TRBD1 (5 bases). The CDR3 loop spans 15 amino acids. The ends were cut back, 0 bases at V and 9 bases at J, with 14 bases in the middle. Germline CDR1 and CDR2: MNHNS and SASEGT. CDR3 region: CASSEAAGGEQKLFF. The DNA for the CDR3 is TGTGCCAGCAGTGAAGCGGCCGGGGGGGAGCAAAAACTGTTTTTT.

J is TRBJ2-6 and V is TRBV30; D remains unclear. The CDR3 runs 11 residues. Trimming pared 3 bases from V and 4 bases from J, leaving 1 base between. Germline CDR1 and CDR2: GTSNPN and SVGIG (reference sequence). The CDR3 region has the DNA TGTGCCTGGAGAGGGGCCAACGTCCTGACTTTC. This translates into CAWRGANVLTF.

Points on this clone: Germline is not matched at one junction end, which may reflect a read error. V usage is TRBV19 and J usage is TRBJ1-2, with D maybe TRBD1 (5 bases). The V gene's germline CDR1 is LNHDA and CDR2 SQIVND (reference sequence). The CDR3 spans 15 residues. CDR3: CASSPPRGSPYGCTF. In nucleotides, the CDR3 is TGTGCCAGTTCCCCCCCTCGGGGCAGTCCTTATGGCTGCACCTTC.

The chain employs TRBV29-1 and TRBJ1-5, with D unclear. The CDR3 runs to 14 residues. V lost 5 bases and J lost 2, with 13 bases in between. Germline-derived CDR1 and CDR2 are SQVTM and ANQGSEA. DNA for the CDR3: TGCAGCGTTTCAATGGGGTATGGCAATCAGCCCCAGCATTTT. Its protein product is CSVSMGYGNQPQHF.

This clone was seen more than once but under ten times. V usage is TRBV3-1 (or the pseudogene TRBV3-2) and J usage is TRBJ2-3; D remains unclear. The germline V gene encodes CDR1 LGHDT and CDR2 YNNKEL (reference sequence). V was trimmed by 4 bases and J by 5 bases, leaving 19 bases between them. This CDR3 is 16 amino acids long. CDR3 sequence reads: CASSPPLRSERDTQYF. CDR3 nucleotides: TGTGCCAGCAGCCCGCCCCTGAGATCCGAGAGAGATACGCAGTATTTT.

This clone has only a few counts. The CDR3 DNA follows: TGTGCTAGTGGTCCCCGGACAGGGAAGAACACTGAAGCTTTCTTT. As protein: CASGPRTGKNTEAFF. V usage is TRBV12-5 and J usage is TRBJ1-1; 8 nucleotides align to TRBD1. The CDR3 is 15 residues long. V lost 5 bases and J lost 1; bases outside the gene matches: 6. Germline V gene sequence: CDR1 LGHNT, CDR2 FRNRAP.

The J gene is TRBJ2-7, the V gene TRBV27; the D gene is possibly TRBD2 (7 bases). The germline V and J ends were trimmed by 1 base and 2 bases, with 21 bases remaining between them. The germline V gene has CDR1 MNHEY and CDR2 SMNVEV (reference sequence). This CDR3 contains 18 residues. The DNA for the CDR3 is TGTGCCAGCAGTTTATTGCCCAGCATGAGGGGGGGTCCCTACGAGCAGTACTTC. Translated: CASSLLPSMRGGPYEQYF.

The genes are TRBV6-2 or TRBV6-3 and TRBJ1-5; TRBD1 is a possible D gene (5 bases). Germline lookup yields CDR1 MNHEY and CDR2 SVGEGT. This CDR3 region has 14 residues. V dropped 4 bases and J dropped 1 base, with 8 bases sitting between them. The CDR3, as DNA: TGTGCCAGCAGTTCCCGGGACAGCAATCAGCCCCAGCATTTT. Amino acids: CASSSRDSNQPQHF.

The rearrangement links TRBV5-1 to TRBJ2-5; perhaps TRBD2 as D (6 bases). Germline V gene sequence: CDR1 SGHRS, CDR2 YFSETQ. This CDR3 is 15 amino acids long. V dropped 0 bases and J dropped 4 bases, with 13 bases sitting between them. The CDR3 DNA reads TGCGCCAGCAGCTTGGAGCCGGAGGGAGGAGAGACCCAGTACTTC. Translating gives CASSLEPEGGETQYF.

CDR3: CASSFTGVSGNTIYF. The CDR3 DNA sequence: TGTGCCAGCAGTTTCACAGGGGTGTCCGGAAACACCATATATTTT. The chain employs TRBV6-6 and TRBJ1-3, with TRBD1 identical over 7 bases. The V segment lost 4 bases and the J segment 4 bases; nucleotides outside the gene matches: 7. The CDR3 has 15 residues. The V gene's germline CDR1 is MNHNY and CDR2 SVGAGI (reference sequence).

As to this clone: The junction departs from the called germline gene at one end, perhaps through a read error. The same CDR3 is also encoded by other DNA sequences in this sample. The CDR3 DNA reads TGTGCCAGCAGTTTAGGACCCCAAGAGACCCAGTACTTC. Amino acids: CASSLGPQETQYF. The V and J genes are TRBV7-2 and TRBJ2-5; no clear D. The CDR3 length is 13 residues. Germline CDR1 and CDR2: SGHTA and FQGNSA.

V gene TRBV10-1 combines with J gene TRBJ1-2, with TRBD1 identical over 9 bases. The germline V gene has CDR1 WNHNN and CDR2 SYGVQD (reference sequence). The CDR3 covers 13 residues. V gave up 5 bases and J gave up 5 bases; unmatched junction bases: 3. The CDR3 protein is CASSFDRGYGYTF. The CDR3 bases are TGCGCCAGCAGTTTTGACAGGGGGTATGGCTACACCTTC.

The gene calls are TRBV18 and TRBJ1-4; D perhaps matches TRBD1 (5 bases). The germline CDR1 and CDR2 sequences are KGHSH and LQKENI. V shed 0 bases and J shed 7 bases, with 12 bases lying between them. CDR3 length: 15 residues. CDR3 sequence (DNA): TGTGCCAGCTCACCACCGGGGGAGAGAGGTGAAAAACTGTTTTTT. Translating gives CASSPPGERGEKLFF. Supplemented by reference TRBV18 and TRBJ1-4, the full variable domain reads NAGVMQNPRHLVRRRGQEARLRCSPMKGHSHVYWYRQLPEEGLKFMVYLQKENIIDESGMPKERFSAEFPKEGPSILRIQQVVRGDSAAYFCASSPPGERGEKLFFGSGTQLSVL.

The chain recombines TRBV2 with TRBJ2-3; D possibly corresponds to TRBD1 (5 bases). Germline assignment: CDR1 SNHLY and CDR2 FYNNEI. Trimming removed 6 bases at V and 6 bases at J, with 7 bases between. The CDR3 runs 11 residues. CDR3: CASRAGDTQYF. As DNA, the CDR3 is TGTGCCAGCAGGGCAGGGGATACGCAGTATTTT.

J is TRBJ2-3 and V is TRBV13; 11 bases match TRBD2. V lost 3 bases and J lost 5; bases outside the gene matches: 13. Looked up from germline, CDR1 is PRHDT and CDR2 is FYEKMQ (reference sequence). The CDR3 loop spans 18 amino acids. CDR3: CASSFIVQGLAGGDTQYF. The CDR3 bases are TGTGCCAGCAGCTTCATAGTGCAAGGACTAGCGGGCGGAGATACGCAGTATTTT.

The chain uses TRBV7-2 and TRBJ1-4, with D possibly TRBD1 on 6 matching bases. The CDR3 covers 15 residues. V was cut by 5 bases and J by 8 bases, with 18 bases left in between. Germline values: CDR1 SGHTA, CDR2 FQGNSA. DNA of the CDR3: TGTGCCAGCAGCCCCCATCGGGGGCGCGAAGAAAAACTGTTTTTT. Translating gives CASSPHRGREEKLFF.

The rearrangement links TRBV6-5 to TRBJ2-1; D ambiguous. CDR3 length equals 12 residues. Germline V gene sequence: CDR1 MNHEY, CDR2 SVGAGI. V gave up 0 bases and J gave up 6 bases, with 3 bases separating them. In nucleotides, the CDR3 is TGTGCCAGCAGTTACTCTAGCAATGAGCAGTTCTTC. Residues: CASSYSSNEQFF.

The J gene is TRBJ1-3, the V gene TRBV24-1; TRBD1 might be the D (5 bases). The germline V gene has CDR1 KGHDR and CDR2 SFDVKD. The V and J ends lost 3 bases and 0 bases respectively, with 8 bases between them. This CDR3 has 15 amino acids. As DNA, the CDR3 is TGTGCCACCAGTGATGGGACTGCCTCTGGAAACACCATATATTTT. It translates to CATSDGTASGNTIYF.

This chain joins TRBV7-9 and TRBJ1-4; tentatively, D is TRBD1 (6 bases). Germline V gene lookup returns CDR1 SEHNR and CDR2 FQNEAQ (reference sequence). V lost 1 base, J lost 12 bases, and 9 bases lay in between. The CDR3 is 12 residues long. CDR3 nucleotide sequence: TGTGCCAGCAGCTTAGAAGGGGGTGAACTGTTTTTT. It codes for CASSLEGGELFF.